This T cell receptor (beta chain) stems from a study of shared T cell receptors in the human thymus. Repertoires were generated with immunoSEQ multiplex PCR, while TCRdb's copy carries only in-frame clones and drops some. The profile shows about 610,000 clones, around 87% of them singletons. CDR3 length: 14 residues. CDR1 and CDR2 (germline): SGHRS, YFSETQ. The V gene lost 0 bases and the J gene lost 6 bases, with 12 bases spanning the gap. This same sample was also part of a study on human thymus T cells. That work states: The study used thymus tissue resected during corrective heart surgery. Related research reported highly overlapping thymic repertoires among unrelated individuals.

The material sequenced was thymocytes. This sequence joins TRBV5-1 and TRBJ2-5; D gene uncertain. The origin of this receptor is a boy younger than two with a congenital heart defect. CDR3 in DNA: TGCGCCAGCAGCTTGGACAGTCTTCCCAAGACCCAGTACTTC. Translating gives CASSLDSLPKTQYF.